A selection of T cell receptor beta chains follows, all from one sample in a study of Ad26.COV2.S vaccination and SARS-CoV-2 variants. Measured with immunoSEQ multiplex PCR; TCRdb has only the in-frame clones, and not every one. Counted here are 75,000 to 100,000 clones, 82% occurring once; the ten biggest clones make up about 16%. The source was peripheral blood, collected after recovery from COVID-19. The receptors derive from a human donor who had recovered from COVID-19. The CDR3 runs from the conserved cysteine through the conserved F or W. The order of the fields is CDR3 DNA, CDR3 protein, clone size, D gene, J gene, V gene. A D gene is named only where the DNA matches it firmly. Only some rows state a clone size, as once, few, many or a class for expanded clones.

TGTGCCAGCAGCGCCACGACAGGGGATAACACTGAAGCTTTCTTT CASSATTGDNTEAFF few TRBD1 TRBJ1-1 TRBV7-2
TGTGCCAGCAGTTTAGAGGCCCCTAACTATGGCTACACCTTC CASSLEAPNYGYTF - - TRBJ1-2 TRBV28
TGTGCCAGCAGCCCGAAGCGAGATACGCAGTATTTT CASSPKRDTQYF - - TRBJ2-3 TRBV7-8
TGTGCCAGCAGTTCCCGGACTGGCTACACCTTC CASSSRTGYTF - - TRBJ1-2 TRBV3-1/TRBV3-2
TGTGCCAGCAGGGGGACAGGGGATGGCTACACCTTC CASRGTGDGYTF - TRBD1 TRBJ1-2 TRBV6-6
TGCGCCAGCAGCCAAGATAGGGGTTGGGGGGGAGCTTTCTTT CASSQDRGWGGAFF - - TRBJ1-1 TRBV4-3
TGCGCCAGCAGCCCCCGACTAGCGGAACACAATGAGCAGTTCTTC CASSPRLAEHNEQFF - TRBD2 TRBJ2-1 TRBV4-3
TGTGCCAGCAGTGAAGCGGGAGGGCCAGACGAGCAGTACTTC CASSEAGGPDEQYF - TRBD2 TRBJ2-7 TRBV2
TGCAGCGTACGGACAGGGCCAGAGGATGGCTACACCTTC CSVRTGPEDGYTF - TRBD1 TRBJ1-2 TRBV29-1
TGTGCCAGCAGTTTACGGGGAGATACGCAGTATTTT CASSLRGDTQYF - - TRBJ2-3 TRBV27
TGTGCCAGCAGCTTCAGACAGGGAAGAGGGAACACTGAAGCTTTCTTT CASSFRQGRGNTEAFF once TRBD1 TRBJ1-1 TRBV5-5
TGTGCCAGTAGTATAGGGAATCAGCCCCAGCATTTT CASSIGNQPQHF - - TRBJ1-5 TRBV19
TGCGCCAGCAGCCTCCTCCCGATAGCGGGAAATGAGCAGTTCTTC CASSLLPIAGNEQFF - TRBD2 TRBJ2-1 TRBV4-1
TGTGCCAGCAGCCCCCTCTCAGGGCTATCCTACAATGAGCAGTTCTTC CASSPLSGLSYNEQFF - - TRBJ2-1 TRBV11-2